This TCR beta chain was sequenced for a study of human T cells and chemical hapten exposure. Time point in this sample: patch test 1, 2 weeks after DPC sensitization. The treatment was: therapeutic diphenylcyclopropenone sensitization with weekly scalp DPC. TCRdb re-called the RACE reads with MiXCR, one entry per CDR3 protein. Here the sample spans tens of thousands of distinct CDR3 sequences, around a tenth being singletons. The table lists this clonotype with many counts. The receptor was isolated from a woman in her fifties or sixties with alopecia areata. Some clones in this sample may be carry-over from other donors' samples. Sequencing used whole blood, obtained in connection with sensitization to the hapten diphenylcyclopropenone (DPC).

The CDR3 DNA is TGTGCCAGCAGCCCGGGCTCCCGGGGCTATGGCTACACCTTC. Protein: CASSPGSRGYGYTF. The chain has TRBV7-9 and TRBJ1-2; D not certain. Germline V gene lookup returns CDR1 SEHNR and CDR2 FQNEAQ (reference sequence). V lost 5 bases to trimming and J lost 4 bases, with 14 bases between them. The length of the CDR3 is 14 residues.